What follows describes a single T cell receptor (beta chain). What it binds is unknown. The sorted regulatory T cells were CD4+, CD25-high and CD127-low, with genomic DNA sequenced. Trimming cost V 4 bases and J 3 bases; bases outside gene matches: 7. The germline V gene encodes CDR1 SGHDN and CDR2 FVKESK. This CDR3 has 15 residues. The data were obtained in a study of regulatory and conventional T cells in RAG deficiency. Produced via immunoSEQ multiplex PCR; TCRdb's table is partial and in-frame only. The data contain about 330 clones, roughly 90% of them singletons. Broader study findings: Shannon entropy fell and Simpson indices rose in RAG-deficient patients.

This chain connects TRBV14 to TRBJ2-7, with 9 nucleotides matching TRBD1. Material: Tregs sorted from blood. The TCR comes from a human donor with RAG deficiency presenting as severe combined immunodeficiency. As DNA, the CDR3 is TGTGCCAGCAGCCGGGGACAGGGCCTGAGCTACGAGCAGTACTTC. Protein product: CASSRGQGLSYEQYF.